This T cell receptor beta chain appears in the sequencing data of a study of shared clonotypes between healthy human individuals. Data came from immunoSEQ multiplex PCR; TCRdb stores just in-frame clones and leaves some out. The sample carries approximately 1.5 million clones, 98% recorded once. This CDR3 spans 14 amino acids. CDR1 is GTSNPN, CDR2 SVGIG, per germline (reference sequence). V shed 1 base and J 9 bases; nucleotides not matched to a gene: 1. This chain joins TRBV30 and TRBJ2-1; TRBD2 matches at 15 bases. The receptor was isolated from a man aged 25 to 45 in good health. Sequencing used naive CD4+ T cells sorted from blood. Subset here: CD45RA+ positively selected. The CDR3 region is CAWSGGLAGGEQFF. The CDR3 nucleotides read TGTGCCTGGAGTGGGGGACTAGCGGGAGGTGAGCAGTTCTTC. The variable domain in full, with the rest retrieved from reference TRBV30 and TRBJ2-1, is SQTIHQWPATLVQPVGSPLSLECTVEGTSNPNLYWYRQAAGRGLQLLFYSVGIGQISSEVPQNLSASRPQDRQFILSSKKLLLSDSGFYLCAWSGGLAGGEQFFGPGTRLTVL.